The 3 T cell receptor beta chains below were found in one sample sequenced in a study of blood T cell repertoires in COVID-19. Clones were sequenced by immunoSEQ multiplex PCR, and TCRdb holds only the in-frame ones, with some missing. The repertoire holds approximately 110,000 clones, with roughly 81% as singletons. The sequencing sample was made of peripheral blood. These receptors originate from a human donor in a cohort sampled during active COVID-19.

This chain links TRBV28 with TRBJ2-6; 13 nucleotides agree with TRBD2. The CDR3 has 18 amino acids. V shed 5 bases, J shed 0 bases, and the junction held 4 bases outside the gene matches. The germline V gene has CDR1 MDHEN and CDR2 SYDVKM. The CDR3 protein is CASSPGLAGISGANVLTF. For the CDR3, the DNA is TGTGCCAGCAGTCCGGGACTAGCGGGAATCTCTGGGGCCAACGTCCTGACTTTC. Variable domain in full (rest from reference TRBV28 and TRBJ2-6): DVKVTQSSRYLVKRTGEKVFLECVQDMDHENMFWYRQDPGLGLRLIYFSYDVKMKEKGDIPEGYSVSREKKERFSLILESASTNQTSMYLCASSPGLAGISGANVLTFGAGSRLTVL.

This sequence joins TRBV10-3 and TRBJ1-2, with 9 bases aligning to TRBD1. This CDR3 has 13 residues. V dropped 8 bases and J dropped 5; count of bases not matched to a gene: 6. Per germline, CDR1 ENHRY and CDR2 SYGVKD. CDR3 region: CAIGQGSIYGYTF. In nucleotides, the CDR3 is TGTGCCATCGGACAGGGGAGTATTTATGGCTACACCTTC.

The chain recombines TRBV6-5 with TRBJ2-1; 9 nucleotides agree with TRBD2. With V trimmed by 6 bases and J by 2 bases, 5 bases remained unmatched. The germline V gene has CDR1 MNHEY and CDR2 SVGAGI. This CDR3 is 15 amino acids long. The CDR3 bases are TGTGCCAGCAGGTCGTTAGCGGGAGCCTACAATGAGCAGTTCTTC. The encoded protein is CASRSLAGAYNEQFF.